This T cell receptor beta chain originates from a study of CD8 T cells in ankylosing spondylitis. The study, taken as a whole, reports: Apparently characteristic of ankylosing spondylitis blood was a TCR beta motif (about eight highly homologous variants). Within matched ankylosing spondylitis synovial fluid, disease-linked clones were reportedly significantly enriched.

A word on this clonotype: Its antigen is undetermined.

Germline V gene data show CDR1 as SQVTM and CDR2 as ANQGSEA. V shed 8 bases, J shed 2 bases, and the junction held 9 bases outside the gene matches. The CDR3 has 14 residues. Generation of TCR beta libraries employed quantitative 5'-RACE incorporating molecular barcodes. TCRdb redid the calling of the 5' RACE reads with MiXCR, one entry per CDR3 protein. The table lists 55,000 or so distinct CDR3 sequences, roughly 7.3% of them singletons. Sequencing was carried out using blood, either unsorted or a sorted T cell fraction (not recorded which). The genes are TRBV29-1 and TRBJ2-3, with 8 bases aligning to TRBD1. This TCR came from a female donor with ankylosing spondylitis or in good health (not recorded which). The CDR3 region has the DNA TGCAGCTTATCACAGGGGGAGGTCACAGATACGCAGTATTTT. Translated: CSLSQGEVTDTQYF.